This paragraph covers one T cell receptor beta chain sequence. The germline CDR1 and CDR2 sequences are LNHDA and SQIVND (reference sequence). The CDR3 is 15 residues long. Losses at the gene ends were 3 bases for V and 4 bases for J; bases not matched to a gene: 8. This sample was included in a study of cytomegalovirus exposure and HLA in healthy donors. About the study: Among about 179 million T cells, an earlier analysis found 90 million to 130 million unique TCR beta sequences.

These donors, healthy bone marrow donors, were studied. PCR employed 60 Vbeta and 13 Jbeta primers. Sequenced by immunoSEQ multiplex PCR; TCRdb stores in-frame clones only, minus some. The repertoire consists of roughly 250,000 clones, with 80% to 90% occurring once and the leading ten covering about 2%. The chain couples TRBV19 to TRBJ2-7; 8 bases align to TRBD1. The source of this sequence is a woman aged 40 to 49 in good health and CMV-seropositive. Sequencing was carried out using PBMCs. The DNA of the CDR3 is TGTGCCAGTAGTATTCAGGGGGCCCTGCTATACGAGCAGTACTTC. It encodes CASSIQGALLYEQYF.